A single sample is the source of the 10 T cell receptor beta chains below, sequenced in a study of shared clonotypes between healthy human individuals. TCRdb's table, derived via immunoSEQ multiplex PCR, lists solely in-frame clones and lacks some. The table includes about 2,500,000 clones, just over 90% detected once. Sequences were obtained from naive CD4+ T cells sorted from blood. Subset defined: CD45RA+ positively selected. These receptor sequences come from a man in his late teens or twenties in good health.

The chain carries TRBV15 and TRBJ1-1; 9 bases are a match to TRBD1. J was trimmed by 6 bases and V by 8 bases; bases with no gene match: 13. CDR1 and CDR2 from the germline V gene are LNHNV and YYDKDF (reference sequence). The CDR3 length is 15 residues. CDR3 loop: CATSIYLQGASEAFF. CDR3 in DNA: TGTGCCACCTCTATCTACCTACAGGGGGCCTCTGAAGCTTTCTTT.

The chain is built from TRBV19 and TRBJ1-6; D not resolved. V dropped 7 bases and J dropped 4 bases, with 8 bases sitting between them. Germline CDR1 reads LNHDA; CDR2 reads SQIVND (reference sequence). The CDR3 length is 13 residues. CDR3 sequence reads: CASKAAYNSPLHF. The CDR3 bases are TGTGCCAGTAAGGCCGCTTATAATTCACCCCTCCACTTT.

The chain joins TRBV13 to TRBJ1-3; TRBD1 is a possible D gene (5 bases). V gave up 2 bases and J gave up 0 bases, with 11 bases separating them. From germline, CDR1 is PRHDT and CDR2 FYEKMQ (reference sequence). CDR3 size: 16 residues. The CDR3 nucleotides read TGTGCCAGCAGCTTACGGGGGAAGAACTCTGGAAACACCATATATTTT. It codes for CASSLRGKNSGNTIYF.

The sample holds one count of this clone. J is TRBJ2-3 and V is TRBV4-1, with 7 bases that match TRBD1. CDR3 length: 14 residues. CDR1 is MGHRA, CDR2 YSYEKL, per germline. Trimming took 4 bases from V and 3 from J; bases not matched to a gene: 4. The CDR3 region is CASSLTGRTDTQYF. CDR3 bases: TGCGCCAGCAGCCTGACAGGGCGGACAGATACGCAGTATTTT.

The chain couples TRBV11-2 to TRBJ2-3; D possibly corresponds to TRBD2 (5 bases). Looked up from germline, CDR1 is SGHAT and CDR2 is FQNNGV. This CDR3 comprises 14 residues. V was trimmed by 3 bases and J by 4 bases, leaving 11 bases between them. The CDR3 DNA follows: TGTGCCAGCAGCTTCGGACTCCTCTCAGATACGCAGTATTTT. It translates to CASSFGLLSDTQYF.

The V and J genes are TRBV6-5 and TRBJ1-1; 7 nucleotides agree with TRBD1. Trimming at V came to 5 bases and at J to 2 bases, leaving 5 bases not matched to a gene. Looked up from germline, CDR1 is MNHEY and CDR2 is SVGAGI. This CDR3 region has 14 residues. CDR3 nucleotides: TGTGCCAGCAGTATAGGGGACAGAAACACTGAAGCTTTCTTT. Translating gives CASSIGDRNTEAFF.

V is TRBV6-4 and J is TRBJ2-2; D remains ambiguous. In germline, CDR1 is MRHNA, CDR2 SNTAGT. V was cut by 6 bases and J by 2 bases, with 7 bases left in between. The CDR3 totals 13 residues. In nucleotides, the CDR3 is TGTGCCAGCAGCGTCGACAACACCGGGGAGCTGTTTTTT. This codes for CASSVDNTGELFF.

In nucleotides, the CDR3 is TGTGCCAGCAGTACGGGGGGACAGGGGAAGTACGAGCAGTACTTC. This sequence encodes CASSTGGQGKYEQYF. This chain connects TRBV6-5 to TRBJ2-7; 10 positions agree with TRBD1. The CDR3 totals 15 residues. CDR1 and CDR2 from the germline V gene are MNHEY and SVGAGI. Unmatched junction bases numbered 8, after V lost 5 bases and J lost 4 bases.

The chain recombines TRBV7-2 with TRBJ1-1; D might be TRBD1 (5 bases). Trimming left V 2 bases short and J 1 base short, with 11 bases between. Looked up from germline, CDR1 is SGHTA and CDR2 is FQGNSA. The CDR3 runs to 15 residues. The CDR3 DNA reads as TGTGCCAGCAGCTTATACACGGGGACGAACACTGAAGCTTTCTTT. It translates to CASSLYTGTNTEAFF.

The gene calls are TRBV15 and TRBJ1-2; 10 nucleotides match TRBD1. The CDR3 consists of 13 residues. The germline CDR1 and CDR2 sequences are LNHNV and YYDKDF (reference sequence). V lost 3 bases and J lost 6; bases outside the gene matches: 1. CDR3 bases: TGTGCCACCAGCAGCGGGACAGGGGATGGCTACACCTTC. Translation gives CATSSGTGDGYTF.